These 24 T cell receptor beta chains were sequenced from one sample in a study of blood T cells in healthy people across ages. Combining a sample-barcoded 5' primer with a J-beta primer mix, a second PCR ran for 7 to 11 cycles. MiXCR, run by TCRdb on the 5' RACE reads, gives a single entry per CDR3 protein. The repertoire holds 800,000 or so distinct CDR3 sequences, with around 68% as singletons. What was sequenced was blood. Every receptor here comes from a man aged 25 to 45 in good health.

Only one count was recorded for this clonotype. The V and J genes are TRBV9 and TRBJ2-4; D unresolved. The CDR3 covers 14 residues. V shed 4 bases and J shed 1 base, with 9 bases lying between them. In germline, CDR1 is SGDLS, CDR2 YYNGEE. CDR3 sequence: CASSPVPAKNIQYF. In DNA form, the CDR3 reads TGTGCCAGCAGCCCAGTCCCGGCCAAAAACATTCAGTACTTC. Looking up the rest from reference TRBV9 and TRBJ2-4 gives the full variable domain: DSGVTQTPKHLITATGQRVTLRCSPRSGDLSVYWYQQSLDQGLQFLIQYYNGEERAKGNILERFSAQQFPDLHSELNLSSLELGDSALYFCASSPVPAKNIQYFGAGTRLSVL.

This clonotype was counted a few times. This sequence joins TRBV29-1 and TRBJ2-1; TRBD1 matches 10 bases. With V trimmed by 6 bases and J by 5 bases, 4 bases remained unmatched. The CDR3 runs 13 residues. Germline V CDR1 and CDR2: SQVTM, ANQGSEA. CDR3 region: CSVEGQGHNEQFF. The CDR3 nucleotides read TGCAGCGTGGAGGGACAGGGGCACAATGAGCAGTTCTTC.

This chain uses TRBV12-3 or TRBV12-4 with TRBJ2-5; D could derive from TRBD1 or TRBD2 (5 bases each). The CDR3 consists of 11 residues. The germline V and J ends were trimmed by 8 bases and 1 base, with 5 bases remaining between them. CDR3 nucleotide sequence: TGTGCCAGCGGGGGCCAAGAGACCCAGTACTTC. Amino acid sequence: CASGGQETQYF.

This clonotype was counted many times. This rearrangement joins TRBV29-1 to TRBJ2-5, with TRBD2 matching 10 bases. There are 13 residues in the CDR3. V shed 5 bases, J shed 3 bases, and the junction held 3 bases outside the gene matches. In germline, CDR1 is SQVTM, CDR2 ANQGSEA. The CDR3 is CSVSGGAEETQYF. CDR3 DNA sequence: TGCAGCGTTAGCGGGGGGGCCGAAGAGACCCAGTACTTC.

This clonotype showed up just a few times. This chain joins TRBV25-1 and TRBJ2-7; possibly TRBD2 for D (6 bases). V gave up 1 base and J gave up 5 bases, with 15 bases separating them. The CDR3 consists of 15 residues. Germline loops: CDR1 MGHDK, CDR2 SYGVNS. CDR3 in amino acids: CASSEFRERFHEQYF. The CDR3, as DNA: TGTGCCAGCAGTGAATTCCGGGAGCGCTTTCACGAGCAGTACTTC.

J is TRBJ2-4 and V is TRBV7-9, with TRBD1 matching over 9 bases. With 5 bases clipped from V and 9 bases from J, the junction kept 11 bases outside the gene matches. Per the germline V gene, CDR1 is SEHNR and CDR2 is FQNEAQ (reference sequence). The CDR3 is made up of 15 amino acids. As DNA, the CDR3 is TGTGCCAGCAGCCTACGGGACAGGGAAGGAGGCATTCAGTACTTC. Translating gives CASSLRDREGGIQYF.

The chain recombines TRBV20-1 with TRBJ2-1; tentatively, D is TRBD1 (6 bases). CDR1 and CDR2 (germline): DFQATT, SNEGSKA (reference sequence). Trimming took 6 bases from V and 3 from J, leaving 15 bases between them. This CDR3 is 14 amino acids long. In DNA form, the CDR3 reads TGCAGTGCGCAAGTTGTAGGGGGCTACAATGAGCAGTTCTTC. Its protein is CSAQVVGGYNEQFF.

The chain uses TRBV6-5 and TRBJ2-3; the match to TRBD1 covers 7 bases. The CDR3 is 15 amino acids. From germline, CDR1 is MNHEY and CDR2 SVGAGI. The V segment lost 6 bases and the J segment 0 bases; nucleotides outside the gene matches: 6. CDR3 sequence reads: CASSPTGFSTDTQYF. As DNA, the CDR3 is TGTGCCAGCAGCCCGACAGGGTTTAGCACAGATACGCAGTATTTT.

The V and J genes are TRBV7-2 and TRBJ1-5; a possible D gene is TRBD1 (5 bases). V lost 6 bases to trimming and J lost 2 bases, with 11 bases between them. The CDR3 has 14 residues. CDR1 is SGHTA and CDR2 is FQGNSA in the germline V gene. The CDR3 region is CASSRVGRNQPQHF. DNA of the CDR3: TGTGCCAGCAGTCGAGTGGGGCGCAATCAGCCCCAGCATTTT. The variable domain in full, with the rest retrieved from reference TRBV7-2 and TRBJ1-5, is GAGVSQSPSNKVTEKGKDVELRCDPISGHTALYWYRQSLGQGLEFLIYFQGNSAPDKSGLPSDRFSAERTGGSVSTLTIQRTQQEDSAVYLCASSRVGRNQPQHFGDGTRLSIL.

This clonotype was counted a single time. CDR3 nucleotide sequence: TGTGCCAGCAGCCCGGGGAAAGGGGGCAGGAAGCAGCCCCAGCATTTT. Translation: CASSPGKGGRKQPQHF. V usage is TRBV11-2 and J usage is TRBJ1-5, with 7 bases identical to TRBD1. V lost 5 bases and J lost 7; bases outside the gene matches: 14. The CDR3 totals 16 residues. In germline, CDR1 is SGHAT, CDR2 FQNNGV.

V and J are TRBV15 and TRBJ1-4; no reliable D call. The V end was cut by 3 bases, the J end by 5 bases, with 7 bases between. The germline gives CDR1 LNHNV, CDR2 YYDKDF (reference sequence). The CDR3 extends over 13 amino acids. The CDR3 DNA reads TGTGCCACCAGCAGCCCACCAAATGAAAAACTGTTTTTT. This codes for CATSSPPNEKLFF.

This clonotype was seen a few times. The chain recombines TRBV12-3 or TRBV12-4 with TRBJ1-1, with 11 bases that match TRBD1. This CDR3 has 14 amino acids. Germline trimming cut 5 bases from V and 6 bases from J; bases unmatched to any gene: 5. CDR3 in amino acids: CASSQRDRGSEAFF. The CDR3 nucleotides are TGTGCCAGCAGTCAACGGGACAGGGGGTCTGAAGCTTTCTTT.

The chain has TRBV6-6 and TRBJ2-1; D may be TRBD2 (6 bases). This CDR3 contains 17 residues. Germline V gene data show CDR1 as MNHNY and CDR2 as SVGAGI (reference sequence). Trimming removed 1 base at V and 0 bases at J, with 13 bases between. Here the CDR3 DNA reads TGTGCCAGCAGTTACTATGGTGGCGGGGACTCCTACAATGAGCAGTTCTTC. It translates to CASSYYGGGDSYNEQFF.

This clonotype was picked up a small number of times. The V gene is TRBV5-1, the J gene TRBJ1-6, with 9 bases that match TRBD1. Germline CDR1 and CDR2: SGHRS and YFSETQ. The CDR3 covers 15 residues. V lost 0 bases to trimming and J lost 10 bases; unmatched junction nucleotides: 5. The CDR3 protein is CASSLEGQGRSPLHF. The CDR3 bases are TGCGCCAGCAGCTTGGAGGGACAGGGAAGGTCACCCCTCCACTTT.

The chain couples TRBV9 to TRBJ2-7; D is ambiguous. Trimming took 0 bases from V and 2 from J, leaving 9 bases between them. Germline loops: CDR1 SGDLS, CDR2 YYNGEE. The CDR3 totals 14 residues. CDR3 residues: CASSVAGRPYEQYF. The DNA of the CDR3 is TGTGCCAGCAGCGTAGCCGGAAGGCCCTACGAGCAGTACTTC.

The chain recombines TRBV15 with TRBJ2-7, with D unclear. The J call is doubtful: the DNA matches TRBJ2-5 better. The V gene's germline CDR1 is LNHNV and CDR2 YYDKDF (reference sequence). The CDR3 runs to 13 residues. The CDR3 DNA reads TGTGCCACCAGCAGAGTGAGAGAAGAGACCCAGTACTTC. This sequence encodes CATSRVREETQYF.

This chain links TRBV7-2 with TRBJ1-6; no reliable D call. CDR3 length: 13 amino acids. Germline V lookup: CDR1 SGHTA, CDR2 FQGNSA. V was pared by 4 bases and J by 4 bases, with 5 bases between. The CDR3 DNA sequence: TGTGCCAGCAGCTCGGGGTATAATTCACCCCTCCACTTT. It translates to CASSSGYNSPLHF.

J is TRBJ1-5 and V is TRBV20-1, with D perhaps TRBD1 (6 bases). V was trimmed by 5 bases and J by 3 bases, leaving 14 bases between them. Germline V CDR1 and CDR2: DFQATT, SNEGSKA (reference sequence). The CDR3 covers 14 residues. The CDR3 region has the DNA TGCAGTGCTCCTGCACCAGGGGACAATCAGCCCCAGCATTTT. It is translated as CSAPAPGDNQPQHF.

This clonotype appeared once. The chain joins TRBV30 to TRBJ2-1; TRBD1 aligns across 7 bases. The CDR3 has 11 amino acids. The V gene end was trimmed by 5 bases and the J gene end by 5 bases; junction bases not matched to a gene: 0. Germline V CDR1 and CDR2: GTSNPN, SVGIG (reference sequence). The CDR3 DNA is TGTGCCTGGGACAGGGACAATGAGCAGTTCTTC. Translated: CAWDRDNEQFF.

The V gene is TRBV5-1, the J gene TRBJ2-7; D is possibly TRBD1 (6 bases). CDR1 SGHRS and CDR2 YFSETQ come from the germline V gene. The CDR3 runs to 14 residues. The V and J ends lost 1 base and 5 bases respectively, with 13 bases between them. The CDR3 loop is CASSLTTGSHEQYF. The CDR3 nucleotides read TGCGCCAGCAGCTTGACCACAGGGAGCCACGAGCAGTACTTC.

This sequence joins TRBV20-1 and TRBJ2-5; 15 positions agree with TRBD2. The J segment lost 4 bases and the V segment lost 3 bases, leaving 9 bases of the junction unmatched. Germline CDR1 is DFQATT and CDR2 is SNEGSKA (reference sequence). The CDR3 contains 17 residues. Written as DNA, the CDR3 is TGCAGTGCTAGGGGGACTAGCGGGGGGACAGGTCGAGAGACCCAGTACTTC. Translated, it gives CSARGTSGGTGRETQYF.

Here the CDR3 reads CATSAVGLAKETQYF. Written as DNA, the CDR3 is TGTGCCACCAGTGCGGTGGGACTAGCGAAGGAGACCCAGTACTTC. The V and J genes are TRBV24-1 and TRBJ2-5; 10 nucleotides match TRBD2. CDR1 is KGHDR and CDR2 is SFDVKD in the germline V gene. The CDR3 is 15 residues long. The V and J ends lost 5 bases and 5 bases, in that order; junction bases with no gene match: 7.

The chain's CDR3 is CASREGGGGYTF. The CDR3 DNA reads TGTGCCAGCAGAGAGGGAGGGGGCGGCTACACCTTC. V is TRBV7-3 and J is TRBJ1-2; 7 bases align to TRBD1. The CDR3 is made up of 12 amino acids. Looked up from germline, CDR1 is SGHTA and CDR2 is FQGTGA. Losses at the gene ends were 6 bases for V and 8 bases for J; bases not matched to a gene: 6.

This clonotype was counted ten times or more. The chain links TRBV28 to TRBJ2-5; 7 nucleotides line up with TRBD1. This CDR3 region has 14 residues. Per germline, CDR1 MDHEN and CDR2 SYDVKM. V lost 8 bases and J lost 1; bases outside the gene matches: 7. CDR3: CASSPGQVQETQYF. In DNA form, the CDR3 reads TGTGCCAGCTCGCCCGGACAGGTCCAAGAGACCCAGTACTTC.